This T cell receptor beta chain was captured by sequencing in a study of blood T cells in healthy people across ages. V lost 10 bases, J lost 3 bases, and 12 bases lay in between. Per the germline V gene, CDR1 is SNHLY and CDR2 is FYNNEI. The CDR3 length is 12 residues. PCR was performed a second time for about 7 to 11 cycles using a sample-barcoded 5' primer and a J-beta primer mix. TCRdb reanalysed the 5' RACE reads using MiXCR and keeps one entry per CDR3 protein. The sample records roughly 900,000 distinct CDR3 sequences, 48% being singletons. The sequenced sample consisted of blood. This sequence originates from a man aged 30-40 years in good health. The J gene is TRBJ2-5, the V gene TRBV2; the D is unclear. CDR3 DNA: TGTGCCATACTGGACGTTGAAGAGACCCAGTACTTC. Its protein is CAILDVEETQYF.